This T cell receptor (beta chain) was documented in a study of cytomegalovirus exposure and HLA in healthy donors. The study, taken as a whole, reports: The likely explanation for a cluster of highly shared sequence variants was sequencing artifact.

PCR employed 60 Vbeta and 13 Jbeta primers. Sequencing used immunoSEQ multiplex PCR; TCRdb keeps in-frame clones, though not all of them. The table has roughly 150,000 clones, roughly three quarters seen once; the top ten hold under 2.5%. This CDR3 spans 16 amino acids. Germline V gene lookup returns CDR1 MNHEY and CDR2 SMNVEV (reference sequence). Trimming took off 5 bases at V and 1 base at J, with 18 bases between the two ends. Remarks on this clone: The antigen remains unidentified.

The donors gave bone marrow, and they were healthy. The chain joins TRBV27 to TRBJ2-7; a weak D match, TRBD1 (6 bases). The sequence derives from a man aged 25-45 years in good health and CMV-seronegative. The sample was PBMCs. CDR3 amino acids: CASSPHQIGQSYEQYF. CDR3 nucleotide sequence: TGTGCCAGCAGTCCCCACCAGATCGGACAGTCCTACGAGCAGTACTTC.